This TCR beta chain emerged from a study of T cells in Graves' hyperthyroidism and ophthalmopathy. Amplified regions were TCR beta CDR3 sequences from RNA transcripts. The HTBI primer set served for first-round RT-PCR of the TCR CDR3. Via MiXCR, TCRdb re-called the multiplex PCR reads, giving one row per CDR3 protein. The sample records approximately 370,000 distinct CDR3 sequences, about 18% being singletons. Many counts were recorded for this clonotype. Germline V gives CDR1 LGHDT, CDR2 YNNKEL (reference sequence). Unmatched junction bases numbered 12, after V lost 4 bases and J lost 2 bases. The CDR3 has 17 residues.

The chain employs TRBV3-1 and TRBJ2-3, with TRBD1 identical over 7 bases. The sequenced sample was blood. The TCR sequence derives from a woman aged 25 to 39 with Graves' hyperthyroidism that later progressed to Graves' ophthalmopathy. The CDR3 region is CASSPNGQVLPTDTQYF. CDR3 in DNA: TGTGCCAGCAGCCCGAACGGACAGGTTCTCCCCACAGATACGCAGTATTTT.